Below, 29 T cell receptor beta chains from the same sample are listed, as sequenced in a study of blood T cell repertoires in COVID-19 (dated by TCRdb to the early 2020s). Library generation was performed with the immunoSEQ multiplex PCR assay. TCRdb limited this immuneACCESS table to in-frame rearrangements with V and J called. A share of clones is missing; checked studies link under half to unresolved V genes, and the rest is unexplained. The sample contains roughly 150,000 clones, approximately 84% of them found a single time. The ten largest account for roughly 10% of the sample. Specimen: peripheral blood. The receptors come from a man aged 65 to 85 with active or convalescent COVID-19.

This chain connects TRBV7-2 to TRBJ2-7; 11 nucleotides match TRBD2. V shed 0 bases and J 7 bases; nucleotides not matched to a gene: 5. CDR3 size: 15 residues. The germline gives CDR1 SGHTA, CDR2 FQGNSA. CDR3 bases: TGTGCCAGCAGCTTAGCTACTAGCGGGAGTTATGAGCAGTACTTC. Protein product: CASSLATSGSYEQYF.

The gene calls are TRBV5-1 and TRBJ1-3; D is undetermined. V lost 7 bases and J 0 bases, leaving 11 bases between the germline ends. Per germline, CDR1 SGHRS and CDR2 YFSETQ. The CDR3 has 14 amino acids. The CDR3: CASRTPDSGNTIYF. CDR3 nucleotide sequence: TGCGCCAGCCGTACACCTGACTCTGGAAACACCATATATTTT.

A note on this clone: Germline and junction disagree at one end, which may indicate a read error. Other DNA sequences in this sample translate to the same CDR3. In nucleotides, the CDR3 is TGTGCCAGCAGTCGACAGGGGTTCGGGGAGCTATTTTTT. Translation gives CASSRQGFGELFF. The V and J genes are TRBV6-5 and TRBJ2-2; 8 bases match TRBD1. This CDR3 comprises 13 residues. Germline assignment: CDR1 MNHEY and CDR2 SVGAGI.

The gene calls are TRBV5-1 and TRBJ2-7; TRBD2 matches 8 bases. The V gene's germline CDR1 is SGHRS and CDR2 YFSETQ. The CDR3 extends over 15 amino acids. The trim removed 4 bases at V and 1 base at J, leaving 7 bases unmatched. The CDR3 sequence: CASSPTTSGSYEQYF. CDR3 DNA: TGCGCCAGCAGCCCCACAACTAGCGGATCCTACGAGCAGTACTTC.

The chain combines TRBV5-4 with TRBJ2-4; 10 bases line up with TRBD1. The CDR3 covers 14 residues. In germline, CDR1 is SGHNT, CDR2 YYREEE (reference sequence). The junction had 3 bases not matched to a gene; V was cut back by 1 base and J by 8 bases. For the CDR3, the DNA is TGTGCCAGCAGCTTGATCGGACAGGGGGACATTCAGTACTTC. Translated: CASSLIGQGDIQYF.

This chain's CDR3 is CASSQEIGSGGTGELFF. For the CDR3, the DNA is TGCGCCAGCAGCCAAGAGATTGGTAGCGGAGGCACCGGGGAGCTGTTTTTT. The chain has TRBV4-3 and TRBJ2-2; possibly TRBD2 for D (6 bases). Looked up from germline, CDR1 is LGHNA and CDR2 is YSLEER. Trimming took off 0 bases at V and 4 bases at J, with 15 bases between the two ends. The CDR3 sequence is 17 residues long.

This CDR3 is CASNSGTNAGANVLTF. CDR3 bases: TGTGCCAGCAATAGCGGGACGAACGCTGGGGCCAACGTCCTGACTTTC. This chain uses TRBV9 with TRBJ2-6; 8 positions agree with TRBD2. This CDR3 is built from 16 residues. The germline gives CDR1 SGDLS, CDR2 YYNGEE. V gave up 6 bases and J gave up 2 bases; unmatched junction bases: 7.

CDR3 amino acids: CASSYRDRGGNEQFF. The DNA for the CDR3 is TGCGCCAGCAGCTACCGGGACAGGGGTGGCAATGAGCAGTTCTTC. The chain uses TRBV5-1 and TRBJ2-1; TRBD1 aligns across 10 bases. Unmatched junction bases numbered 6, after V lost 3 bases and J lost 6 bases. The CDR3 covers 15 residues. Germline values: CDR1 SGHRS, CDR2 YFSETQ.

The chain links TRBV5-4 to TRBJ2-5; D gene uncertain. This CDR3 is 13 amino acids long. The V gene lost 4 bases and the J gene lost 4 bases, with 11 bases spanning the gap. Germline values: CDR1 SGHNT, CDR2 YYREEE (reference sequence). The chain's CDR3 is CASSPGPAETQYF. CDR3 bases: TGTGCCAGCAGCCCGGGTCCGGCAGAGACCCAGTACTTC.

The chain is built from TRBV28 and TRBJ2-1; TRBD2 agrees at 13 bases. Trimming at V came to 3 bases and at J to 2 bases, leaving 16 bases not matched to a gene. In germline, CDR1 is MDHEN, CDR2 SYDVKM. The CDR3 consists of 21 residues. DNA of the CDR3: TGTGCCAGCAGTTTCCCCGACCAACTAGCGGGAGGGCCATTTCCCTACAATGAGCAGTTCTTC. Translating it yields CASSFPDQLAGGPFPYNEQFF.

The genes are TRBV7-2 and TRBJ1-1; 7 nucleotides align to TRBD1. Germline V gives CDR1 SGHTA, CDR2 FQGNSA. V shed 2 bases and J 5 bases; nucleotides not matched to a gene: 20. The CDR3 sequence is 19 residues long. The CDR3 sequence: CASSLQRLAAGGRDTEAFF. CDR3 nucleotide sequence: TGTGCCAGCAGCTTACAGAGGTTGGCGGCAGGGGGTCGGGATACTGAAGCTTTCTTT.

In the case of this clone: An end of the junction does not agree with germline; a read error may underlie this. The V gene is TRBV11-2, the J gene TRBJ2-3; D possibly corresponds to TRBD2 (5 bases). This CDR3 region has 13 residues. Germline lookup yields CDR1 SGHAT and CDR2 FQNNGV. The CDR3 DNA reads as TGTGCCAGCAGCTTAGCGAGGGCCACGGGCTGGGATTTT. Translated: CASSLARATGWDF.

This chain links TRBV24-1 with TRBJ2-5; 12 bases align to TRBD2. Looked up from germline, CDR1 is KGHDR and CDR2 is SFDVKD. This CDR3 contains 17 residues. The V segment lost 3 bases and the J segment 1 base; nucleotides outside the gene matches: 5. The CDR3 coding sequence is TGTGCCACCAGTGATCCGACTAGCGGGAGAGCCCAAGAGACCCAGTACTTC. Protein: CATSDPTSGRAQETQYF.

V and J are TRBV5-1 and TRBJ1-2; tentative D call: TRBD1 (5 bases). The V end lost 2 bases, the J end lost 0 bases, and 8 bases lay between the germline ends. Germline-derived CDR1 and CDR2 are SGHRS and YFSETQ. CDR3 length equals 14 residues. The CDR3 nucleotides are TGCGCCAGCAGCTTTGGCAGGGCTAACTATGGCTACACCTTC. This gives the protein CASSFGRANYGYTF.

This clone showed up just once. The chain employs TRBV5-4 and TRBJ1-6; D is possibly TRBD1 (6 bases). Germline V gene lookup returns CDR1 SGHNT and CDR2 YYREEE (reference sequence). With 7 bases removed from V and 5 bases from J, the gap between germline ends came to 19 bases. CDR3 length equals 16 residues. The CDR3 protein is CASGFPQGGDNSPLHF. The CDR3 DNA follows: TGTGCCAGCGGGTTCCCACAGGGAGGGGATAATTCACCCCTCCACTTT. The full variable domain, rest sourced from reference TRBV5-4 and TRBJ1-6, is ETGVTQSPTHLIKTRGQQVTLRCSSQSGHNTVSWYQQALGQGPQFIFQYYREEENGRGNFPPRFSGLQFPNYSSELNVNALELDDSALYLCASGFPQGGDNSPLHFGNGTRLTVT.

V usage is TRBV6-6 and J usage is TRBJ1-4; possibly TRBD1 for D (5 bases). The ends were cut back, 6 bases at V and 8 bases at J, with 16 bases in the middle. CDR3 length equals 14 residues. CDR1 MNHNY and CDR2 SVGAGI come from the germline V gene (reference sequence). This CDR3 is CASRGPPGHEKLFF. Here the CDR3 DNA reads TGTGCCAGCAGGGGGCCCCCGGGTCACGAAAAACTGTTTTTT.

The gene calls are TRBV7-9 and TRBJ1-2, with a possible D match to TRBD1 (5 bases). V lost 5 bases, J lost 4 bases, and 20 bases lay in between. The CDR3 is 16 amino acids. The germline CDR1 and CDR2 sequences are SEHNR and FQNEAQ (reference sequence). CDR3 loop: CASSPGPSQGGYGYTF. Written as DNA, the CDR3 is TGTGCCAGCAGCCCTGGACCCAGCCAGGGTGGCTATGGCTACACCTTC.

This clone was recorded only once. This chain links TRBV15 with TRBJ1-2; 9 nucleotides align to TRBD1. Germline values: CDR1 LNHNV, CDR2 YYDKDF (reference sequence). The CDR3 has 15 residues. Germline trimming cut 5 bases from V and 5 bases from J; bases unmatched to any gene: 9. The CDR3 here is CATSGTGQGTYGYTF. The CDR3, as DNA: TGTGCCACCAGCGGAACGGGACAGGGAACATATGGCTACACCTTC.

This chain joins TRBV7-2 and TRBJ1-2, with D possibly TRBD1 on 5 matching bases. Looked up from germline, CDR1 is SGHTA and CDR2 is FQGNSA. V gave up 5 bases and J gave up 7 bases, with 23 bases separating them. The CDR3 runs to 16 residues. The CDR3 region has the DNA TGTGCCAGCAGCCCTTACCTCCGGGGACTGGGTGGTGGCTACACCTTC. It encodes CASSPYLRGLGGGYTF.

This clone was seen at least ten times. The rearrangement links TRBV5-1 to TRBJ1-2, with D possibly being TRBD1 (5 bases). Germline V gene sequence: CDR1 SGHRS, CDR2 YFSETQ. The CDR3 has 14 residues. Trimming stripped 4 bases from V and 7 bases from J, with 17 bases between. The CDR3 reads CASSLPSKGAGYTF. CDR3 in DNA: TGCGCCAGCAGCCTTCCATCAAAAGGGGCTGGCTACACCTTC.

The chain employs TRBV2 and TRBJ2-7; 14 bases align to TRBD2. The germline gives CDR1 SNHLY, CDR2 FYNNEI. Trimming took 6 bases from V and 4 from J; bases not matched to a gene: 5. CDR3 length equals 15 residues. In nucleotides, the CDR3 is TGTGCCAGCAGGGGGCGGACTAGCGGGGGGTACGAGCAGTACTTC. Its translation is CASRGRTSGGYEQYF.

The rearrangement links TRBV11-2 to TRBJ1-2; D call uncertain. The germline V and J ends were trimmed by 5 bases and 2 bases, with 12 bases remaining between them. Germline assignment: CDR1 SGHAT and CDR2 FQNNGV. The CDR3 totals 14 residues. The CDR3 bases are TGTGCCAGCAGCACCTCGACTGGAAACTATGGCTACACCTTC. Translating it yields CASSTSTGNYGYTF. The full variable domain, completed using reference TRBV11-2 and TRBJ1-2, is EAGVAQSPRYKIIEKRQSVAFWCNPISGHATLYWYQQILGQGPKLLIQFQNNGVVDDSQLPKDRFSAERLKGVDSTLKIQPAKLEDSAVYLCASSTSTGNYGYTFGSGTRLTVV.

V usage is TRBV6-2 or TRBV6-3 and J usage is TRBJ1-1, with TRBD1 matching 7 bases. V was clipped by 2 bases and J by 4 bases; unmatched bases: 13. The germline V gene encodes CDR1 MNHEY and CDR2 SVGEGT. This CDR3 contains 17 residues. Here the CDR3 DNA reads TGTGCCAGCAGTTACCCGAGGGGGCGCCCACAGCCCACTGAAGCTTTCTTT. Its translation is CASSYPRGRPQPTEAFF.

The V and J genes are TRBV5-1 and TRBJ2-3; TRBD1 is a possible D gene (5 bases). The CDR3 runs 17 residues. V lost 4 bases and J 0 bases, leaving 18 bases between the germline ends. Germline lookup yields CDR1 SGHRS and CDR2 YFSETQ. Written as DNA, the CDR3 is TGCGCCAGCAGCCCCACATTCCAGGGAACTAGCACAGATACGCAGTATTTT. Encoded protein: CASSPTFQGTSTDTQYF.

The chain has TRBV10-1 and TRBJ2-1; TRBD1 might be the D (5 bases). Trimming removed 3 bases at V and 1 base at J, with 10 bases between. The CDR3 is 15 residues long. CDR1 and CDR2 (germline): WNHNN, SYGVQD (reference sequence). CDR3 protein: CASSDMAGSYNEQFF. In DNA, the CDR3 is TGCGCCAGCAGTGATATGGCAGGGTCCTACAATGAGCAGTTCTTC.

The gene calls are TRBV5-4 and TRBJ2-2, with TRBD2 as a possible D gene (5 bases). Germline lookup yields CDR1 SGHNT and CDR2 YYREEE (reference sequence). The CDR3 length is 14 residues. V lost 4 bases to trimming and J lost 0 bases, with 7 bases between them. The CDR3 spells CASSLTTNTGELFF. Here the CDR3 DNA reads TGTGCCAGCAGCCTGACTACGAACACCGGGGAGCTGTTTTTT.

The rearrangement uses TRBV5-1 and TRBJ1-6; TRBD1 matches 7 bases. The CDR3 sequence is 14 residues long. Germline CDR1 SGHRS, CDR2 YFSETQ. J gave up 8 bases and V 4 bases, and 6 bases lay outside the gene matches. CDR3 coding DNA: TGCGCCAGCAGCCTGACAGGGCTGGATTCACCCCTCCACTTT. As protein: CASSLTGLDSPLHF. Complete variable domain (other parts from reference TRBV5-1 and TRBJ1-6): KAGVTQTPRYLIKTRGQQVTLSCSPISGHRSVSWYQQTPGQGLQFLFEYFSETQRNKGNFPGRFSGRQFSNSRSEMNVSTLELGDSALYLCASSLTGLDSPLHFGNGTRLTVT.

Here the CDR3 reads CASSKIRTVQSYEQYF. CDR3 nucleotide sequence: TGTGCCAGTAGTAAAATTCGGACAGTCCAATCTTACGAGCAGTACTTC. This rearrangement joins TRBV19 to TRBJ2-7; tentative D call: TRBD1 (6 bases). Deletions cut 4 bases from V and 4 bases from J, with 20 bases between. The germline V gene has CDR1 LNHDA and CDR2 SQIVND (reference sequence). This CDR3 is built from 16 residues.

In this sample, this clone turned up once. The V gene is TRBV5-1, the J gene TRBJ2-7, with 8 nucleotides matching TRBD1. CDR1 is SGHRS and CDR2 is YFSETQ in the germline V gene. CDR3 length equals 14 residues. J lost 2 bases, V lost 0 bases, and 1 base had no gene match. DNA of the CDR3: TGCGCCAGCAGCTTGGGACAGGGGCCCTACGAGCAGTACTTC. This codes for CASSLGQGPYEQYF.